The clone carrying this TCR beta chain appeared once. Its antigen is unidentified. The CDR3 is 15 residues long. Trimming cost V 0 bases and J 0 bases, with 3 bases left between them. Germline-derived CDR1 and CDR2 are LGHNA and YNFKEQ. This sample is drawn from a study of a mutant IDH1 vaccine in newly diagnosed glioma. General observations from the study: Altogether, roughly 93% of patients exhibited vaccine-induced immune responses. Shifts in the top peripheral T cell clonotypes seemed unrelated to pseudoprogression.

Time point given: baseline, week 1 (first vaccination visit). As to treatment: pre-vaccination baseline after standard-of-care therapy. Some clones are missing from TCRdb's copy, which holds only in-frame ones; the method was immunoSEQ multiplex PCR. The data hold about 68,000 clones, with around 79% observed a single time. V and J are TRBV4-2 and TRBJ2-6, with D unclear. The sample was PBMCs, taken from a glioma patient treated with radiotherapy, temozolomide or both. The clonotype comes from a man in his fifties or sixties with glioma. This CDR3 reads CASSQDSSGANVLTF. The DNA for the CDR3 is TGTGCCAGCAGCCAAGACAGCTCTGGGGCCAACGTCCTGACTTTC.